This TCR beta chain was identified during a study of metastatic and nonmetastatic thyroid tumors. Study context: Blood and tumor or nodule tissue repertoires from malignant and benign thyroid patients were compared. The study's findings and limits: It was reported that TCR beta diversity was significantly higher in malignant thyroid tumors than benign nodules, in blood and tumor.

There were no patients who had received any treatment before thyroid surgery. Germline loops: CDR1 MNHNS, CDR2 SASEGT. CDR3 size: 13 residues. Trimming stripped 7 bases from V and 6 bases from J, with 10 bases between. This clone was seen a handful of times. Its antigen remains unknown. TCRdb redid the clone calls on the PCR reads using MiXCR. The data contain about 19,000 clones, just over 25% of them singletons. The TCR comes from a male donor with papillary thyroid cancer or a benign thyroid nodule (not recorded which). Some clones in this sample may be carry-over from other donors' samples. The sample consisted of blood. The chain combines TRBV6-1 with TRBJ1-6; D is uncertain. In DNA form, the CDR3 reads TGTGCCAGCACCTCCACGGCTAATTCACCCCTCCACTTT. Amino acids: CASTSTANSPLHF.